What follows are 7 T cell receptor beta chains derived from one specimen sequenced in a study of T cell changes during pregnancy in multiple sclerosis. The method was immunoSEQ multiplex PCR; TCRdb's version includes in-frame clones alone and lacks a portion of them. The table shows approximately 12,000 clones, with about 86% occurring only once. The sequencing used CD8+ T cells from peripheral blood mononuclear cells, collected in the second trimester of pregnancy. The receptors were gathered from a female donor in good health, enrolled as a control in a pregnancy study.

For the CDR3, the DNA is TGTGCCAGCAGTTTATCGAGGACAGGGGCCTACAATGAGCAGTTCTTC. Its protein is CASSLSRTGAYNEQFF. The J gene is TRBJ2-1, the V gene TRBV27; 9 nucleotides line up with TRBD1. Trimming removed 0 bases from V and 2 bases from J; junction bases left unmatched: 2. The CDR3 consists of 16 residues. Germline CDR1 MNHEY, CDR2 SMNVEV (reference sequence).

This clone appeared once. This chain joins TRBV7-8 and TRBJ1-1; D might be TRBD1 (6 bases). From germline, CDR1 is SGHVS and CDR2 FQNEAQ. The V gene lost 5 bases and the J gene lost 0 bases, with 19 bases spanning the gap. This CDR3 contains 17 residues. The CDR3 sequence is CASSDRTDSLMNTEAFF. CDR3 coding DNA: TGTGCCAGCAGCGACCGGACAGACTCCCTAATGAACACTGAAGCTTTCTTT.

This clone was detected only a few times. This CDR3 reads CASSPGLAGGETQYF. In DNA form, the CDR3 reads TGTGCCAGCAGCCCAGGACTAGCGGGAGGTGAGACCCAGTACTTC. V is TRBV11-2 and J is TRBJ2-5; TRBD2 matches 14 bases. Germline V lookup: CDR1 SGHAT, CDR2 FQNNGV. The CDR3 has 15 amino acids. The J segment lost 5 bases and the V segment lost 5 bases, leaving 4 bases of the junction unmatched.

The chain couples TRBV9 to TRBJ2-5, with a weak D call TRBD2 (6 bases). CDR3 size: 16 residues. Trimming pared 4 bases from V and 5 bases from J, leaving 21 bases between. The germline gives CDR1 SGDLS, CDR2 YYNGEE. The CDR3 region is CASSPRFAGLEETQYF. CDR3 sequence (DNA): TGTGCCAGCAGCCCACGGTTTGCGGGGCTAGAGGAGACCCAGTACTTC.

The rearrangement links TRBV13 to TRBJ2-1; D is uncertain. CDR1 is PRHDT, CDR2 FYEKMQ, per germline (reference sequence). The V end lost 1 base, the J end lost 4 bases, and 5 bases lay between the germline ends. CDR3 length: 13 amino acids. The CDR3 spells CASSLDRYNEQFF. The DNA of the CDR3 is TGTGCCAGCAGCTTAGACCGGTACAATGAGCAGTTCTTC. The full variable domain, completed using reference TRBV13 and TRBJ2-1, is AAGVIQSPRHLIKEKRETATLKCYPIPRHDTVYWYQQGPGQDPQFLISFYEKMQSDKGSIPDRFSAQQFSDYHSELNMSSLELGDSALYFCASSLDRYNEQFFGPGTRLTVL.

The rearrangement links TRBV4-3 to TRBJ2-7; 7 nucleotides line up with TRBD2. The germline V gene has CDR1 LGHNA and CDR2 YSLEER. V lost 3 bases, J lost 1 base, and 9 bases stayed unmatched. This CDR3 has 16 residues. DNA for the CDR3: TGCGCCAGCAGCCAGGCCGCGGGGGTTGGATCCTACGAGCAGTACTTC. Protein sequence: CASSQAAGVGSYEQYF.

This chain joins TRBV7-9 and TRBJ2-2; 7 nucleotides align to TRBD2. Germline CDR1 reads SEHNR; CDR2 reads FQNEAQ (reference sequence). V gave up 5 bases and J gave up 4 bases; unmatched junction bases: 7. The length of the CDR3 is 15 residues. DNA of the CDR3: TGTGCCAGCAGCAGACTAGCCAAGGGCACCGGGGAGCTGTTTTTT. This translates into CASSRLAKGTGELFF.